The clone carrying this T cell receptor beta chain was detected only a few times. This entry belongs to a study of T-cell reconstitution after alpha-beta-depleted transplantation in children. CDR3 length equals 13 residues. Trimming cost V 4 bases and J 3 bases, with 11 bases left between them. Germline loops: CDR1 SGHDT, CDR2 YYEEEE. The authors prepared the TCRbeta library with unique molecular identifiers. TCRdb independently ran MiXCR on the PCR reads; one entry per CDR3 protein. The sample shows a few hundred thousand distinct CDR3 sequences, around 12% of them seen only once. The V gene is TRBV5-6, the J gene TRBJ2-7; maybe TRBD1 (5 bases). Sequences were derived from PBMCs from the stem cell graft donor, sampled from the stem cell graft. This clonotype originated in a human donor who donated a stem cell graft to a child with combined immunodeficiency. CDR3 sequence: CASSLRQFYEQYF. For the CDR3, the DNA is TGTGCCAGCAGCCTGAGACAGTTCTACGAGCAGTACTTC. Based on the CDR3 plus reference TRBV5-6 and TRBJ2-7, the full variable domain is DAGVTQSPTHLIKTRGQQVTLRCSPKSGHDTVSWYQQALGQGPQFIFQYYEEEERQRGNFPDRFSGHQFPNYSSELNVNALLLGDSALYLCASSLRQFYEQYFGPGTRLTVT.